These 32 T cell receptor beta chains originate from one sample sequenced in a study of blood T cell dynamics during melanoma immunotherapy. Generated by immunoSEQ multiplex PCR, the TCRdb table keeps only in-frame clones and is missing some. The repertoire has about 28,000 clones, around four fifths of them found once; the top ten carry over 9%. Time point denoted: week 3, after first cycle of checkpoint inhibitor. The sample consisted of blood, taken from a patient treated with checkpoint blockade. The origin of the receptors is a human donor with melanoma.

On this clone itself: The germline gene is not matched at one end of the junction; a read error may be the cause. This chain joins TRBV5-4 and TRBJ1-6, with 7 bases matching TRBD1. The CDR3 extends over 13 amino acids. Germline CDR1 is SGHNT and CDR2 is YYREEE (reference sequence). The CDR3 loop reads CASSLDRLSPLHF. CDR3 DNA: TGTGCCAGCAGTTTGGACAGGCTTTCACCCCTCCACTTT. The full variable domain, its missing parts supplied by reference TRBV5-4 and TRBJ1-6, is ETGVTQSPTHLIKTRGQQVTLRCSSQSGHNTVSWYQQALGQGPQFIFQYYREEENGRGNFPPRFSGLQFPNYSSELNVNALELDDSALYLCASSLDRLSPLHFGNGTRLTVT.

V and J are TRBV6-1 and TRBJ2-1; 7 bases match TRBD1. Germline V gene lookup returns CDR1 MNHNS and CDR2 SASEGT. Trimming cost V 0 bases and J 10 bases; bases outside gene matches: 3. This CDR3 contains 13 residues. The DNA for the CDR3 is TGTGCCAGCAGTGAAGCTAGGACAGGCGAGCAGTTCTTC. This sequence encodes CASSEARTGEQFF.

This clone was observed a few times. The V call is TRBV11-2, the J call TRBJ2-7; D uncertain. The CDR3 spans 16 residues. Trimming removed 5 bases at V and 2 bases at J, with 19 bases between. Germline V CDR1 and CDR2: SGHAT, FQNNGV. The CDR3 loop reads CASSQDRTDLPYEQYF. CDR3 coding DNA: TGTGCCAGCAGCCAAGATCGAACGGACCTCCCCTACGAGCAGTACTTC.

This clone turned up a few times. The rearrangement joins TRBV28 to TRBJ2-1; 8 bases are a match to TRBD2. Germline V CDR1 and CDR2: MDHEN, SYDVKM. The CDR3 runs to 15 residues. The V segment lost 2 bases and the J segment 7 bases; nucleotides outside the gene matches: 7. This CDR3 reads CASSLPAGVRNEQFF. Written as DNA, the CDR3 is TGTGCCAGCAGTTTACCAGCGGGAGTGAGGAATGAGCAGTTCTTC.

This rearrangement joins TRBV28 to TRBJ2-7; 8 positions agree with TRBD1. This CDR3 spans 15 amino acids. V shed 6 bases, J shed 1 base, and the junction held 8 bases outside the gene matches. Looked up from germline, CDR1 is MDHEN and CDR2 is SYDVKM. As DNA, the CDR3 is TGTGCCAGCAGCCCCCCGGACAGGGTTTCCTACGAGCAGTACTTC. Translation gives CASSPPDRVSYEQYF.

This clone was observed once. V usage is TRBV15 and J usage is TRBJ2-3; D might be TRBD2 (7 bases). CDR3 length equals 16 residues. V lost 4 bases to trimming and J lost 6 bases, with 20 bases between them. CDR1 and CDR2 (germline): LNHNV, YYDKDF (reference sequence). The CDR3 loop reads CATSIGGGAGSDTQYF. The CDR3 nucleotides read TGTGCCACCAGCATAGGAGGGGGGGCCGGTTCGGATACGCAGTATTTT.

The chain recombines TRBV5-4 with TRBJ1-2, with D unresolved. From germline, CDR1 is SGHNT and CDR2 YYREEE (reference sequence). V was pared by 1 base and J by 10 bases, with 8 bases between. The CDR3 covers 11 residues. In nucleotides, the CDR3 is TGTGCCAGCAGCTTGAACGGGGTCTACACCTTC. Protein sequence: CASSLNGVYTF.

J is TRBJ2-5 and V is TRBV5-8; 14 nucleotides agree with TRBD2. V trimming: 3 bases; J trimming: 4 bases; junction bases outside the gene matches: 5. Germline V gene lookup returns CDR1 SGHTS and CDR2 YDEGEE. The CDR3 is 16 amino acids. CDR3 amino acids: CASSSGTSGSAETQYF. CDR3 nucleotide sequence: TGTGCCAGCAGCTCGGGGACTAGCGGGAGTGCAGAGACCCAGTACTTC.

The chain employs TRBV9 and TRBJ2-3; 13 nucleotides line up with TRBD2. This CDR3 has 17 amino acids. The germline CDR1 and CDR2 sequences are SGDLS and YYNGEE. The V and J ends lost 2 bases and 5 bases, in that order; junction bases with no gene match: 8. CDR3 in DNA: TGTGCCAGCAGCGTGGCAGGACTAGCGGGGGAAGTAGATACGCAGTATTTT. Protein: CASSVAGLAGEVDTQYF. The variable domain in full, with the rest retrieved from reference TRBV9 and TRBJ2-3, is DSGVTQTPKHLITATGQRVTLRCSPRSGDLSVYWYQQSLDQGLQFLIQYYNGEERAKGNILERFSAQQFPDLHSELNLSSLELGDSALYFCASSVAGLAGEVDTQYFGPGTRLTVL.

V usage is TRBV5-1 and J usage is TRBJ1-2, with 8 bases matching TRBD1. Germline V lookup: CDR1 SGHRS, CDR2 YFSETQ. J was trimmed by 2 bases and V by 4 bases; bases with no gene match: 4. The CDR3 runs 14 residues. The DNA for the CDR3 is TGCGCCAGCAGCCAGGACAGGGCAAACTATGGCTACACCTTC. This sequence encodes CASSQDRANYGYTF.

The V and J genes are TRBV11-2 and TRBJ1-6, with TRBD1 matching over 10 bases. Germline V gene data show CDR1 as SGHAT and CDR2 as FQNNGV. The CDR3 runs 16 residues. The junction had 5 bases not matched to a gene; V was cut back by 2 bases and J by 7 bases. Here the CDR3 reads CASSLTGTGENSPLHF. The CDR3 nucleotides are TGTGCCAGCAGCTTAACCGGGACAGGGGAAAATTCACCCCTCCACTTT. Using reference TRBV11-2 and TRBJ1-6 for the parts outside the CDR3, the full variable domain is EAGVAQSPRYKIIEKRQSVAFWCNPISGHATLYWYQQILGQGPKLLIQFQNNGVVDDSQLPKDRFSAERLKGVDSTLKIQPAKLEDSAVYLCASSLTGTGENSPLHFGNGTRLTVT.

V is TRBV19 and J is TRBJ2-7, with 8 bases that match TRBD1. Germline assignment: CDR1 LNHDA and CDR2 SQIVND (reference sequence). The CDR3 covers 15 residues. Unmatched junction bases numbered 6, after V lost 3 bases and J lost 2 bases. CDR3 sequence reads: CASSIRGRGAYEQYF. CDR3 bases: TGTGCCAGTAGTATCAGGGGGCGCGGGGCCTACGAGCAGTACTTC.

The CDR3 spells CASSYDSHYGYTF. CDR3 nucleotides: TGTGCCAGCAGTTACGACAGCCACTATGGCTACACCTTC. This sequence joins TRBV6-5 and TRBJ1-2; TRBD1 is a possible D gene (5 bases). The CDR3 covers 13 residues. Germline CDR1 and CDR2: MNHEY and SVGAGI. V was cut by 2 bases and J by 3 bases, with 7 bases left in between.

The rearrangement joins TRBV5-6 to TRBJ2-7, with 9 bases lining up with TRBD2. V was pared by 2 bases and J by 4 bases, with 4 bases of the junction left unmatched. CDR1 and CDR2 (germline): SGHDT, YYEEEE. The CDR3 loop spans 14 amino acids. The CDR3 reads CASSFPGLAYEQYF. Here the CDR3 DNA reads TGTGCCAGCAGCTTCCCGGGACTAGCATACGAGCAGTACTTC.

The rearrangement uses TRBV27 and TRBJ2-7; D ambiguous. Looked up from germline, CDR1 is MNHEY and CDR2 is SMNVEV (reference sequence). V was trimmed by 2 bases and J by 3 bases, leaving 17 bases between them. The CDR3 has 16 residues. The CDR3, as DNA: TGTGCCAGCAGTTTAGCAAGAGGTTCTGTCAACTACGAGCAGTACTTC. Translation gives CASSLARGSVNYEQYF.

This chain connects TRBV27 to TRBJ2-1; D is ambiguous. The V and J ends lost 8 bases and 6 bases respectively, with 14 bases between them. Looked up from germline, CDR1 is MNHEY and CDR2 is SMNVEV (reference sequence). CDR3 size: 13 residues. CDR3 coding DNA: TGTGCCAGCGCCCCCGTAGGAAGCAATGAGCAGTTCTTC. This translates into CASAPVGSNEQFF.

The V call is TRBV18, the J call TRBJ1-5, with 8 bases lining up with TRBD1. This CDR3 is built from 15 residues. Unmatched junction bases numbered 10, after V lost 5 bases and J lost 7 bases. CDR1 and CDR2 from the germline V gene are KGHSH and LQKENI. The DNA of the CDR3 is TGTGCCAGCTCAGAAGGACAGGGACGAGGACAGCCCCAGCATTTT. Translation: CASSEGQGRGQPQHF.

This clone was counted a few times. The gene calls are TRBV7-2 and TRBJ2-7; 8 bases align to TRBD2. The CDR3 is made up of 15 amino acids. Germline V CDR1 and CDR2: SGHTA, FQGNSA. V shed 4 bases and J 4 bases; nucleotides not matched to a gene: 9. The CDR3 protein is CASSSPGGARYEQYF. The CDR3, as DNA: TGTGCCAGCAGCTCTCCCGGGGGGGCCCGTTACGAGCAGTACTTC.

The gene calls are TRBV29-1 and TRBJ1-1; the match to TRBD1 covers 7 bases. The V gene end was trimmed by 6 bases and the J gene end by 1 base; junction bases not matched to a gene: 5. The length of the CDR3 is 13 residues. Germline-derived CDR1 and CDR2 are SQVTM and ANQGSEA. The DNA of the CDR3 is TGCAGCGTGATGAAGGGGGCGAACACTGAAGCTTTCTTT. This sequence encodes CSVMKGANTEAFF.

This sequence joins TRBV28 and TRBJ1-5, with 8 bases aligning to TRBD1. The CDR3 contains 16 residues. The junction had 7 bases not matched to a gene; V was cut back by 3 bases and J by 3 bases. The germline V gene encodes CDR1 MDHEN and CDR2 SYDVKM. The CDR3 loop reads CASSLNGQGDNQPQHF. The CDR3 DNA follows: TGTGCCAGCAGTTTGAATGGACAGGGCGACAATCAGCCCCAGCATTTT.

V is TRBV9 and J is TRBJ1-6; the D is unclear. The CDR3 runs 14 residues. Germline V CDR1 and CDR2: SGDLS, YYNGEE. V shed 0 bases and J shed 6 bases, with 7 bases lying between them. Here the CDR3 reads CASSVGSSNSPLHF. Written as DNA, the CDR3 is TGTGCCAGCAGCGTAGGTTCAAGTAATTCACCCCTCCACTTT.

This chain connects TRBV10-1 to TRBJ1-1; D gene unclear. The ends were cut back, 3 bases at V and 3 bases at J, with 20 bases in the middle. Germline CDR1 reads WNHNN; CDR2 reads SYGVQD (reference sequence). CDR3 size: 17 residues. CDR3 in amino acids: CASSDLPSPDGYTEAFF. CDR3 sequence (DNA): TGCGCCAGCAGTGACCTACCTAGTCCCGATGGGTACACTGAAGCTTTCTTT.

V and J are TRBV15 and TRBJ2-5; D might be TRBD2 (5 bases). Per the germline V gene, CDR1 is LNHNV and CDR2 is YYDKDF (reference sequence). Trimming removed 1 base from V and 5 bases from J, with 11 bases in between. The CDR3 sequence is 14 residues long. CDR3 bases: TGTGCCACCAGCAGAGTCGCGGGTCTGGAGACCCAGTACTTC. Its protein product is CATSRVAGLETQYF. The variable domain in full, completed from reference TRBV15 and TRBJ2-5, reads DAMVIQNPRYQVTQFGKPVTLSCSQTLNHNVMYWYQQKSSQAPKLLFHYYDKDFNNEADTPDNFQSRRPNTSFCFLDIRSPGLGDTAMYLCATSRVAGLETQYFGPGTRLLVL.

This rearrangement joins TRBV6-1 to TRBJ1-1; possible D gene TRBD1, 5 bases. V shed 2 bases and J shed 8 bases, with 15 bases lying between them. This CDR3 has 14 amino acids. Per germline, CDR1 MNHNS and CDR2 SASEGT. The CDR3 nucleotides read TGTGCCAGCAGTGAATTAGGGCAGGGTAAGGAAGCTTTCTTT. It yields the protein CASSELGQGKEAFF.

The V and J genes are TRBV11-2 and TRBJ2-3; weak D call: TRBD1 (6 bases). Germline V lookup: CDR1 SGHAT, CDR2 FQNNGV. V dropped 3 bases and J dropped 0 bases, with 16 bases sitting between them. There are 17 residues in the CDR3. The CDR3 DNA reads TGTGCCAGCAGCTTTAAGGGGGTCAGAACTAGCACAGATACGCAGTATTTT. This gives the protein CASSFKGVRTSTDTQYF.

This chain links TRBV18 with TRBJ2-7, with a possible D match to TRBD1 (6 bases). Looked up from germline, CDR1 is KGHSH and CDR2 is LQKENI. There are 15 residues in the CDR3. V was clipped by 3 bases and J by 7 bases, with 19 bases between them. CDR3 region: CASSPQGTLTWEQYF. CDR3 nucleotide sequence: TGTGCCAGCTCACCCCAAGGGACATTAACGTGGGAGCAGTACTTC.

The CDR3 region has the DNA TGTGCCAGCAGTGACAGGTACCGGGGAGAAAAACTGTTTTTT. Its translation: CASSDRYRGEKLFF. The chain uses TRBV6-1 and TRBJ1-4; D unresolved. The CDR3 runs 14 residues. Between the trimmed V and J ends, which lost 3 bases and 8 bases, there was a span of 13 bases. CDR1 is MNHNS, CDR2 SASEGT, per germline.

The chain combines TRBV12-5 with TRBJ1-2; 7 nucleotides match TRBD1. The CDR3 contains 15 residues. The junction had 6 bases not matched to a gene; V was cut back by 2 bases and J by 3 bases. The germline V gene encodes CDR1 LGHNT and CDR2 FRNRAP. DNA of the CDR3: TGTGCTAGTGGTTTGACCGGGACAGCTTACTATGGCTACACCTTC. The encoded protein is CASGLTGTAYYGYTF. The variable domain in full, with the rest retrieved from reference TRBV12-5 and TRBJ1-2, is DARVTQTPRHKVTEMGQEVTMRCQPILGHNTVFWYRQTMMQGLELLAYFRNRAPLDDSGMPKDRFSAEMPDATLATLKIQPSEPRDSAVYFCASGLTGTAYYGYTFGSGTRLTVV.

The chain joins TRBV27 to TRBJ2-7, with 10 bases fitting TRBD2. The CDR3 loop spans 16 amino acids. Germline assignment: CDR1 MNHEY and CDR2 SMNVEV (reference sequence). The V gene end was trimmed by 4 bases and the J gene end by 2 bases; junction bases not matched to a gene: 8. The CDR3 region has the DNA TGTGCCAGCAGTTACCTAGCGGGAGAAATCCCCTACGAGCAGTACTTC. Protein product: CASSYLAGEIPYEQYF.

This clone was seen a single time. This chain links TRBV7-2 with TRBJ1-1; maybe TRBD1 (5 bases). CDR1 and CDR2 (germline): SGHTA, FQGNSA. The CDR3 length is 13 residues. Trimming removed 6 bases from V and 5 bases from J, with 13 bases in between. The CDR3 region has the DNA TGTGCCAGCAGTGGTCTGACAGTAACTGAAGCTTTCTTT. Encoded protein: CASSGLTVTEAFF.

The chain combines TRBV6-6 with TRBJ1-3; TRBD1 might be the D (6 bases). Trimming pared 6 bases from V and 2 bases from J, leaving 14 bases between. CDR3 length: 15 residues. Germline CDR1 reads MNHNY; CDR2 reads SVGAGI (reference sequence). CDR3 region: CASSTGTFTGNTIYF. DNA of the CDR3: TGTGCCAGCAGCACAGGGACGTTCACTGGAAACACCATATATTTT.

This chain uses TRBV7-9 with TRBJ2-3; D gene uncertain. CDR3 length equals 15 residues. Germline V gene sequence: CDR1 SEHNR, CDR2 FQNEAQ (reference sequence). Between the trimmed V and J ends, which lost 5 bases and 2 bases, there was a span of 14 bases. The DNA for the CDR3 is TGTGCCAGCAGCATAACCGGGCTCTCCACAGATACGCAGTATTTT. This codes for CASSITGLSTDTQYF.